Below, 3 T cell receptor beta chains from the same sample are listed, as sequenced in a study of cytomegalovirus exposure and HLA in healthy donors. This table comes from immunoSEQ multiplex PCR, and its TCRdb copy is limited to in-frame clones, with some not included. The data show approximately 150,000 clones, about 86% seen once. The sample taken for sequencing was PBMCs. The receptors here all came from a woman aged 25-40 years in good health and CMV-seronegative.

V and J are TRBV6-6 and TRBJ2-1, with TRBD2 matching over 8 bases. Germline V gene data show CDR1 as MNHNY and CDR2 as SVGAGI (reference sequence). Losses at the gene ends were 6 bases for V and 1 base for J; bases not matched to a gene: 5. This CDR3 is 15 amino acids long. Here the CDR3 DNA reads TGTGCCAGCAGCTTTGGACTAGCTTCCTACAATGAGCAGTTCTTC. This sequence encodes CASSFGLASYNEQFF.

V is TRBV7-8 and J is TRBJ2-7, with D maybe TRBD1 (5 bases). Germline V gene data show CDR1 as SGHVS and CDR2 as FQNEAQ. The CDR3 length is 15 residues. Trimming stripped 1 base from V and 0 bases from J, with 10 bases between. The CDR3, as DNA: TGTGCCAGCAGCTTAGTCCGACAGCTCTCCTACGAGCAGTACTTC. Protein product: CASSLVRQLSYEQYF.

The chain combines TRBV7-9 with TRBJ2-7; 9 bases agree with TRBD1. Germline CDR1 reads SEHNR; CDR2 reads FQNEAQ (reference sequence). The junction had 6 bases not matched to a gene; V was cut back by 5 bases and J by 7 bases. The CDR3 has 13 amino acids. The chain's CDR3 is CASSPQGAREQYF. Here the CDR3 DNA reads TGTGCCAGCAGCCCACAGGGGGCTCGGGAGCAGTACTTC.